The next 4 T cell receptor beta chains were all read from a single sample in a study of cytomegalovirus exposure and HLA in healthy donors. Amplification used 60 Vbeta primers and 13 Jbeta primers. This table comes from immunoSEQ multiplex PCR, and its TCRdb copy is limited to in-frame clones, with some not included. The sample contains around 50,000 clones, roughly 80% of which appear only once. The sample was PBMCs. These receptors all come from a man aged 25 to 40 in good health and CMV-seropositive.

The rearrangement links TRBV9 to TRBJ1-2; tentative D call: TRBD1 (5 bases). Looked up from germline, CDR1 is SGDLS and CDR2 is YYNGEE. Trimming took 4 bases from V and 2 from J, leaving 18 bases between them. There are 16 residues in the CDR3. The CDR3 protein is CASSYGFGGDNYGYTF. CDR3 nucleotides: TGTGCCAGCAGCTACGGGTTCGGGGGGGACAACTATGGCTACACCTTC. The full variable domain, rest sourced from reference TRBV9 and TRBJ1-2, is DSGVTQTPKHLITATGQRVTLRCSPRSGDLSVYWYQQSLDQGLQFLIQYYNGEERAKGNILERFSAQQFPDLHSELNLSSLELGDSALYFCASSYGFGGDNYGYTFGSGTRLTVV.

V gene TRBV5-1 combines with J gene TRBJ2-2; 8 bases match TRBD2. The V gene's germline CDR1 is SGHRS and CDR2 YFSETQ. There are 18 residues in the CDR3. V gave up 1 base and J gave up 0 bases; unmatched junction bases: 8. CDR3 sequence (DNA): TGCGCCAGCAGCTTGTTGGTAGCGGGGACATCGAACACCGGGGAGCTGTTTTTT. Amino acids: CASSLLVAGTSNTGELFF.

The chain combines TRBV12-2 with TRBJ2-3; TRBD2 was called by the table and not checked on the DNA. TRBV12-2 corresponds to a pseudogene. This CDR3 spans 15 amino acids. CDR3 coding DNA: TGTGCAAGTCGCTTAACACGAGGAGTAGAAGATACGCAGTATTTT. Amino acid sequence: CASRLTRGVEDTQYF.

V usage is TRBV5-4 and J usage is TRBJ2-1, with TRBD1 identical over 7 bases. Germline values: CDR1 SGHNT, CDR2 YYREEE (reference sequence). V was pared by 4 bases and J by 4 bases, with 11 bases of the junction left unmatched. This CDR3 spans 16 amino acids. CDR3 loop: CASSPSQGLTYNEQFF. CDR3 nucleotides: TGTGCCAGCAGCCCCTCACAGGGGCTGACATACAATGAGCAGTTCTTC.